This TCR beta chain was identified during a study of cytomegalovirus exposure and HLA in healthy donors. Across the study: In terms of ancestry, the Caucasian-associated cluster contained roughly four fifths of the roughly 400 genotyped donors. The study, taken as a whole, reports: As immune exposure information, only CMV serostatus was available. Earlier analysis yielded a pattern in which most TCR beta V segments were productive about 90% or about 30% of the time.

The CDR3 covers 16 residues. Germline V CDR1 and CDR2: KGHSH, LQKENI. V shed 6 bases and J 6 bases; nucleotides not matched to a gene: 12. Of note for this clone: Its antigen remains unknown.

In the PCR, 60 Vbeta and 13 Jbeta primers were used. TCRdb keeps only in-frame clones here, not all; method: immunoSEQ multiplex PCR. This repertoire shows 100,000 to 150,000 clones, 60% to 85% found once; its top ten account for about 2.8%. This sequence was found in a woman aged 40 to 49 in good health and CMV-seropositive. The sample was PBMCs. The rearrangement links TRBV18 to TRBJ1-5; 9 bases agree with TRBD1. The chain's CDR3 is CASSPGTGRLSQPQHF. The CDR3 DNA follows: TGTGCCAGCTCTCCCGGGACAGGGCGACTCAGTCAGCCCCAGCATTTT.